This TCR beta chain is from a study of T cells in Graves' hyperthyroidism and ophthalmopathy. There were TCR beta CDR3 regions amplified from RNA transcripts. The TCR CDR3 was amplified in a first-round RT-PCR using the HTBI primer set. TCRdb itself ran the multiplex PCR reads through MiXCR, one entry per CDR3 protein. Here the sample spans approximately 560,000 distinct CDR3 sequences, 46% being singletons. About this clonotype itself: Its antigen is currently unknown.

This CDR3 contains 13 residues. V shed 5 bases and J shed 2 bases, with 9 bases lying between them. Germline lookup yields CDR1 SNHLY and CDR2 FYNNEI. Overall study results and limits: Researchers found most expanded thyroid clonotypes above 0.001 in blood as well.

The chain is built from TRBV2 and TRBJ1-2, with no clear D. The source material was peripheral blood or thyroid tissue (not recorded which). The receptor was isolated from a young woman with Graves' hyperthyroidism. The CDR3, as DNA: TGTGCCAGCAGTTTATACACAAACTATGGCTACACCTTC. Translation gives CASSLYTNYGYTF.